Listed below are T cell receptor beta chains from one sample, sequenced in a study of T cells after yellow fever vaccination. TCRdb re-called the 5' RACE reads through MiXCR, storing one row per CDR3 protein. The sample lists approximately 300,000 distinct CDR3 sequences, 8.5% to 9% occurring once. Sequences were derived from PBMCs, sampled on the day of the first yellow fever vaccination. All receptors come from a man aged 18 to 29 who received the YFV17D yellow fever vaccine. Both conserved end residues are part of each CDR3. D genes are given only for firm matches. Part of the rows lack a size; the others show once, few, many or a class for expanded clones.

j_gene,v_gene,d_gene,abundance,CDR3aa,CDR3nt
TRBJ2-2,TRBV10-3,NA,NA,CAIKESNEGNRELFF,TGTGCCATCAAGGAGTCGAATGAGGGGAATAGGGAGCTGTTTTTT
TRBJ2-5,TRBV5-1,TRBD1,NA,CASRAGTGGETQYF,TGCGCCAGCCGGGCCGGGACAGGGGGAGAGACCCAGTACTTC
TRBJ1-3,TRBV7-8,NA,few,CASSLSRGSGNTIYF,TGTGCCAGCAGCTTATCGAGGGGCTCTGGAAACACCATATATTTT
TRBJ2-3,TRBV5-1,NA,many,CASRPDSTDTQYF,TGCGCCAGCAGGCCCGATAGCACAGATACGCAGTATTTT
TRBJ1-2,TRBV20-1,TRBD1,NA,CSASRQGASYGYTF,TGCAGCGCTAGTCGACAGGGGGCGTCGTATGGCTACACCTTC
TRBJ1-6,TRBV5-4,NA,many,CASSSDRRNSPLHF,TGTGCCAGCAGCTCAGACAGGAGGAATTCACCCCTCCACTTT
TRBJ1-2,TRBV5-1,NA,few,CASSLNRNGYTF,TGCGCCAGCAGCTTGAATCGGAATGGCTACACCTTC
TRBJ2-3,TRBV4-1,TRBD2,NA,CASSRGLDGIGTQYF,TGCGCCAGCAGCCGCGGACTAGATGGCATAGGTACGCAGTATTTT
TRBJ1-2,TRBV5-1,NA,NA,CASSLVSGANYGYTF,TGCGCCAGCAGCTTGGTCTCGGGTGCTAACTATGGCTACACCTTC
TRBJ1-4,TRBV21-1,NA,few,CASSKWGKATNEKLFF,TGTGCCAGCAGCAAATGGGGGAAAGCAACTAATGAAAAACTGTTTTTT
TRBJ2-3,TRBV7-9,NA,NA,CASSWVADTQYF,TGTGCCAGCAGCTGGGTGGCAGATACGCAGTATTTT
TRBJ1-6,TRBV7-9,TRBD1,NA,CASSLTGTGYSPLHF,TGTGCCAGCAGCCTCACCGGGACAGGGTATTCACCCCTCCACTTT
TRBJ2-3,TRBV6-5,NA,NA,CASRYRTEITDTQYF,TGTGCCAGCAGATATAGGACAGAGATCACAGATACGCAGTATTTT
TRBJ2-5,TRBV3-1,NA,NA,CASSQERKTQYF,TGTGCCAGCAGCCAAGAGAGGAAGACCCAGTACTTC
TRBJ2-3,TRBV20-1,TRBD1,NA,CSALTIPRQGVHSDTQYF,TGCAGTGCACTCACAATCCCAAGACAGGGGGTTCATTCAGATACGCAGTATTTT
TRBJ2-3,TRBV4-3,NA,NA,CASSQGHSGASTDTQYF,TGCGCCAGCAGCCAAGGGCACTCGGGGGCCAGCACAGATACGCAGTATTTT
TRBJ2-2,TRBV7-9,NA,few,CASSHARSGELFF,TGTGCCAGCAGCCACGCCAGGTCCGGGGAGCTGTTTTTT
TRBJ1-2,TRBV10-2,NA,NA,CASSETYTHTSYGYTF,TGCGCCAGCAGTGAGACCTACACACACACCTCATATGGCTACACCTTC
TRBJ1-2,TRBV12-3/TRBV12-4,NA,many,CASSSKDRMRNYGYTF,TGTGCCAGCAGTTCCAAGGACCGTATGAGAAACTATGGCTACACCTTC
TRBJ2-3,TRBV11-2,NA,NA,CASHGYSDTQYF,TGTGCCAGCCACGGGTATTCAGATACGCAGTATTTT
TRBJ2-5,TRBV20-1,TRBD2,NA,CSAAHGLVRETQYF,TGCAGTGCCGCCCACGGACTAGTCAGGGAGACCCAGTACTTC
TRBJ1-4,TRBV4-3,NA,many,CASSQDAREKLFF,TGCGCCAGCAGCCAAGATGCGAGGGAAAAACTGTTTTTT
TRBJ2-2,TRBV20-1,NA,NA,CSARDPRGPGELFF,TGCAGTGCTAGAGATCCCAGGGGACCCGGGGAGCTGTTTTTT
TRBJ2-1,TRBV29-1,TRBD2,NA,CSNQRGGVYNEQFF,TGCAGCAACCAGCGGGGGGGCGTGTACAATGAGCAGTTCTTC
TRBJ1-2,TRBV5-1,NA,NA,CASSLSDRFNYGYTF,TGCGCCAGCAGCTTGAGTGACAGATTTAACTATGGCTACACCTTC
TRBJ1-1,TRBV29-1,NA,few,CSVEGTELGDTEAFF,TGCAGCGTTGAAGGGACAGAGCTTGGAGACACTGAAGCTTTCTTT
TRBJ2-5,TRBV5-5,NA,NA,CASSFGFLGLETQYF,TGTGCCAGCAGCTTCGGGTTTCTGGGTTTGGAGACCCAGTACTTC
TRBJ2-2,TRBV7-9,NA,NA,CASSLAGRQGNTGELFF,TGTGCCAGCAGCTTAGCGGGCCGGCAGGGGAACACCGGGGAGCTGTTTTTT
TRBJ1-6,TRBV4-1,NA,NA,CASSQENKAPLHF,TGCGCCAGCAGCCAAGAGAATAAGGCACCCCTCCACTTT
TRBJ2-2,TRBV7-2,NA,NA,CASRQGGYTGELFF,TGTGCCAGCAGGCAAGGGGGGTACACCGGGGAGCTGTTTTTT
TRBJ1-5,TRBV7-2,NA,NA,CASSLGSRQPQHF,TGTGCCAGCAGCTTAGGGAGTCGGCAGCCCCAGCATTTT
TRBJ1-2,TRBV7-2,NA,few,CASSLDRRTQANYGYTF,TGTGCCAGCAGCTTGGACAGACGCACCCAGGCTAACTATGGCTACACCTTC
TRBJ2-5,TRBV3-1,TRBD2,few,CASSPQTSRETQYF,TGTGCCAGCAGCCCCCAGACTAGCCGGGAGACCCAGTACTTC
TRBJ2-3,TRBV9,TRBD1,few,CASSAGTALIITDTQYF,TGTGCCAGCAGCGCCGGGACAGCATTGATCATCACAGATACGCAGTATTTT
TRBJ2-7,TRBV3-1,NA,NA,CASSQRWSDYEQYF,TGTGCCAGCAGCCAGAGGTGGAGCGACTACGAGCAGTACTTC
TRBJ1-5,TRBV4-3,NA,NA,CASSQDQSQPQHF,TGCGCCAGCAGCCAAGATCAGTCGCAGCCCCAGCATTTT
TRBJ1-4,TRBV12-3/TRBV12-4,NA,few,CASSPDRRANEKLFF,TGTGCCAGCAGTCCCGACAGGCGGGCTAATGAAAAACTGTTTTTT
TRBJ1-2,TRBV4-2,NA,few,CASSQDRRSNYGYTF,TGTGCCAGCAGCCAAGACAGGAGATCTAACTATGGCTACACCTTC
TRBJ2-5,TRBV7-8,NA,few,CASSLGQERTQYF,TGTGCCAGCAGCTTAGGACAGGAGAGGACCCAGTACTTC
TRBJ2-3,TRBV6-6,NA,many,CASSERGDTQYF,TGTGCCAGCAGTGAACGAGGGGATACGCAGTATTTT
TRBJ2-6,TRBV4-3,TRBD1,NA,CASSPKTGGTGANVLTF,TGCGCCAGCAGCCCGAAAACAGGGGGCACTGGGGCCAACGTCCTGACTTTC
TRBJ2-5,TRBV18,TRBD1,NA,CASSPEGQQGTQYF,TGTGCCAGCTCACCCGAGGGACAGCAAGGGACCCAGTACTTC
TRBJ1-6,TRBV20-1,NA,NA,CSARPTPSGSYNSPLHF,TGCAGTGCTAGACCCACCCCGAGCGGCTCCTATAATTCACCCCTCCACTTT
TRBJ1-2,TRBV27,NA,few,CASSSGQLYGYTF,TGTGCCAGCAGTTCCGGACAGCTCTATGGCTACACCTTC
TRBJ2-1,TRBV19,NA,few,CASSIAGRSSYNEQFF,TGTGCCAGTAGTATAGCTGGGCGTAGCTCCTACAATGAGCAGTTCTTC
TRBJ2-3,TRBV20-1,NA,NA,CSARNIGKDTQYF,TGCAGTGCTAGAAACATTGGTAAAGATACGCAGTATTTT
TRBJ2-1,TRBV6-4,NA,NA,CASSDSGDEQFF,TGTGCCAGCAGTGACTCCGGGGATGAGCAGTTCTTC
TRBJ1-4,TRBV6-1,NA,few,CASSLDSGRSEKLFF,TGTGCCAGCAGTCTTGACAGTGGCCGGAGCGAAAAACTGTTTTTT
TRBJ2-7,TRBV20-1,NA,NA,CSAKADYEQYF,TGCAGTGCTAAAGCTGACTACGAGCAGTACTTC
TRBJ2-2,TRBV25-1,NA,many,CASGYSTGELFF,TGTGCCAGCGGCTACTCCACCGGGGAGCTGTTTTTT
TRBJ1-1,TRBV7-2,NA,NA,CASSVYPNTEAFF,TGTGCCAGCAGTGTCTACCCGAACACTGAAGCTTTCTTT